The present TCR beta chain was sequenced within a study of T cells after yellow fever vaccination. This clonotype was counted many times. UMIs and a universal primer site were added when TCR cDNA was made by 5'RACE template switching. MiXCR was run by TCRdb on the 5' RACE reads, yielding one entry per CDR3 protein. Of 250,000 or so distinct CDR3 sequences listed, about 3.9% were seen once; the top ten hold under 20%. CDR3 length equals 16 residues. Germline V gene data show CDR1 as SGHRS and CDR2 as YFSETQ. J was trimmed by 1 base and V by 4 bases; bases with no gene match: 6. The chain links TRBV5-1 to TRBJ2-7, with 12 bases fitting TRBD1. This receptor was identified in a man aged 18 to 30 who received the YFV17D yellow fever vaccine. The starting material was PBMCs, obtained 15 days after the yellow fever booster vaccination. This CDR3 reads CASSMGQGAESYEQYV. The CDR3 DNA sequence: TGCGCCAGCAGCATGGGACAGGGGGCAGAATCCTACGAGCAGTACGTC.